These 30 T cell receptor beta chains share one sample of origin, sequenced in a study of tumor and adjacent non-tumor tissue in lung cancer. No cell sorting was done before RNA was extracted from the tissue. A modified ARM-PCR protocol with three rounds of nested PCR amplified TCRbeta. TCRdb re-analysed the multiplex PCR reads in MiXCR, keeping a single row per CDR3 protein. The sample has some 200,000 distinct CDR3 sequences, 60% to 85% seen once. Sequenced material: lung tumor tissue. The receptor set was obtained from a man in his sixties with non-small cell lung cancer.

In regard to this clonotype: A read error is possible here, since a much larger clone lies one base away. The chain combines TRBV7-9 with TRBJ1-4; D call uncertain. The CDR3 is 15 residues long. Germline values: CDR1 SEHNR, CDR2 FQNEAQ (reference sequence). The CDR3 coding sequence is TGTGCCACCAGCTTAAGGACGGCAACTAATGAAAAACTGTTTTTT. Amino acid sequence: CATSLRTATNEKLFF.

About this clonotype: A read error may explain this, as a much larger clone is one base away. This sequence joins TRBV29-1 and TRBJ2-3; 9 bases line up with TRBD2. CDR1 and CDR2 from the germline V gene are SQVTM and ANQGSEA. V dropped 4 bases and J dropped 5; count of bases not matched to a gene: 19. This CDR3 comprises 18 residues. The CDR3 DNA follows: TGCAGCGTTGCCTGGGCTAGCGGGATGGCCAGTCAGGGAGATACGCAGTATTTT. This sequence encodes CSVAWASGMASQGDTQYF.

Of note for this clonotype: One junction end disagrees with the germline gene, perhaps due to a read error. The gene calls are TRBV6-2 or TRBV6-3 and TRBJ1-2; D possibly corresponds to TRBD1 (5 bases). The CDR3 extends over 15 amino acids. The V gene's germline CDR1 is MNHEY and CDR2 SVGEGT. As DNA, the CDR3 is TGTGCCAGCAATTTATCAACCGGGATAGGGGAAGGCTACACATTC. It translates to CASNLSTGIGEGYTF.

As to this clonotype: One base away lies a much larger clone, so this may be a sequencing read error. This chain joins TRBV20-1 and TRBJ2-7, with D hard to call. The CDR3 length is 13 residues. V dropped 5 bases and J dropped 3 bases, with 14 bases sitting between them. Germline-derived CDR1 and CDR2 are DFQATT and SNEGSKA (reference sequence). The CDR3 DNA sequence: TGCAGTGCTTCGGGCAGTGTCATCTACGAGCAGTACTTC. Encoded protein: CSASGSVIYEQYF.

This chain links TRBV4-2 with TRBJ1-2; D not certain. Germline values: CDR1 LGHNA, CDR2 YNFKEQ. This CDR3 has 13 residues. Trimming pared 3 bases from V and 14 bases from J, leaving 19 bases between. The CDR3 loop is CASSQDGNYDYTF. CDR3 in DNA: TGTGCCAGCAGCCAGGATGGGAACTATGACTATACCTTC.

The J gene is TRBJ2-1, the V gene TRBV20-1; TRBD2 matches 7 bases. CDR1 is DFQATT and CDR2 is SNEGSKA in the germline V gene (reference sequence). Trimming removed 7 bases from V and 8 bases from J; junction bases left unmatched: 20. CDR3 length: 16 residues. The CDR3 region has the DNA TGCAGTGTTACCCCGACTAGAGGGAGGGCCAGAGATGAGCAGTTCTTC. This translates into CSVTPTRGRARDEQFF.

CDR3 region: CASSLVVGLTDTQYF. The CDR3 nucleotides read TGTGCCAGCAGCTTAGTGGTGGGGCTGACAGATACGCAGTATTTT. V is TRBV7-9 and J is TRBJ2-3; D might be TRBD1 (5 bases). The germline CDR1 and CDR2 sequences are SEHNR and FQNEAQ (reference sequence). V gave up 1 base and J gave up 3 bases, with 11 bases separating them. The CDR3 runs 15 residues.

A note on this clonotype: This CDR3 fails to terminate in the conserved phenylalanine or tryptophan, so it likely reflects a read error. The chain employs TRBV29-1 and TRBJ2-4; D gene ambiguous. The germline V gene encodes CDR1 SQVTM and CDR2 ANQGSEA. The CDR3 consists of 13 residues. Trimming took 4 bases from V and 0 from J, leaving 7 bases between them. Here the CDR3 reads CSVVSLAKNIQYL. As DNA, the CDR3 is TGCAGCGTTGTCAGCCTAGCCAAAAACATTCAGTACTTA.

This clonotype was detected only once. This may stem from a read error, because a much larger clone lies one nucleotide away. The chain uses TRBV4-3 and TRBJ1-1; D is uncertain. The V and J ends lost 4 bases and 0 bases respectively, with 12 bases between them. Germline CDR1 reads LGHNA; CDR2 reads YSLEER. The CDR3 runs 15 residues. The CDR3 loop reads CASSRGQGMNTEAFF. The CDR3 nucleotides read TGCGCCAGCAGCCGAGGCCAAGGGATGAACACTGAAGCTTTCTTT.

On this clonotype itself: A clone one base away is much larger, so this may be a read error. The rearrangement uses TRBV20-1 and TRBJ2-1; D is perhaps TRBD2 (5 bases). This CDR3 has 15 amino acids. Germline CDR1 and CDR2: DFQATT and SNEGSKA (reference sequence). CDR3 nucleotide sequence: TGCAGTACTAGAGTGGTTGAAATAGGCTACAATGAGCAGTTCTTC. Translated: CSTRVVEIGYNEQFF.

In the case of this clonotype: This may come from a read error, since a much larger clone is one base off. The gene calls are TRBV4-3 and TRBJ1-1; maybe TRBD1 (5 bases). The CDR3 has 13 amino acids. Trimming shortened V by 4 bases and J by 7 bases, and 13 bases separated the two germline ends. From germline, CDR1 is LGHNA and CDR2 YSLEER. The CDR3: CASSLTEGIEAFF. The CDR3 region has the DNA TGCGCCAGCAGCCTGACCGAGGGGATTGAAGCTTTCTTT.

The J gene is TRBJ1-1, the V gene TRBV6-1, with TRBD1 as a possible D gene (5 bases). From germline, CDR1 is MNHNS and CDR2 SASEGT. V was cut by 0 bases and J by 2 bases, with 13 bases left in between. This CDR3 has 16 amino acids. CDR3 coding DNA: TGTGCCAGCAGTGAAGCGGGAGTGAGGGGAAACACTGAAGCTTTCTTT. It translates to CASSEAGVRGNTEAFF.

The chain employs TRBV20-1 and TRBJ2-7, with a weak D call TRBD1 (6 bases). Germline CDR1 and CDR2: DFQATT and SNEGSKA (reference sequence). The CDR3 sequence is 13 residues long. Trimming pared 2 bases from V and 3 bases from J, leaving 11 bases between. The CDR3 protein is CSARSGANYEQYF. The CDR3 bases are TGCAGTGCTAGATCAGGGGCGAACTACGAGCAGTACTTC.

DNA for the CDR3: TGTGCCAGCAGCTTAGGGGGGGGTCAGCCCCAGCATTTT. It encodes CASSLGGGQPQHF. The chain joins TRBV7-2 to TRBJ1-5; D possibly corresponds to TRBD1 (5 bases). V was trimmed by 1 base and J by 6 bases, leaving 7 bases between them. CDR1 SGHTA and CDR2 FQGNSA come from the germline V gene. The CDR3 runs 13 residues.

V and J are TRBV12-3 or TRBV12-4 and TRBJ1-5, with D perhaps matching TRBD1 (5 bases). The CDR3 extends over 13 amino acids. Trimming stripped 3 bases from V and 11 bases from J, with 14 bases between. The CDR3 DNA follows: TGTGCCAGCAGTTTTTCGGGGGATCAATCCCAGCATTTT. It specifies CASSFSGDQSQHF.

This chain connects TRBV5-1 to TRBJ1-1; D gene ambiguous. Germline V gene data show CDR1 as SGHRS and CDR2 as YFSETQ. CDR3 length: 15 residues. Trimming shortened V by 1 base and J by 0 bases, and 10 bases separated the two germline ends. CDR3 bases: TGCGCCAGCAGCTTGACAAGTCCCATGAACACTGAAGCTTTCTTT. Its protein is CASSLTSPMNTEAFF.

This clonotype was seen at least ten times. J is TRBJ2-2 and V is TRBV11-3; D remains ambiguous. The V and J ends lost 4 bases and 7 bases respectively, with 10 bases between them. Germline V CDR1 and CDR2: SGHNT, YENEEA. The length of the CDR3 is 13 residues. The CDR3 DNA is TGTGCCAGCAGCTCCGACTTTCGCGGGGAGCTGTTTTTT. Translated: CASSSDFRGELFF.

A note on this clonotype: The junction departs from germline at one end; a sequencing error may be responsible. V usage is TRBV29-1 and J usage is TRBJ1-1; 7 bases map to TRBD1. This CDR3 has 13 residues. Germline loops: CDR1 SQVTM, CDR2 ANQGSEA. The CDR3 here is CSVGTGLNIEAFF. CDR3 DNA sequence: TGCAGCGTTGGGACAGGCTTGAACATTGAAGCTTTCTTT.

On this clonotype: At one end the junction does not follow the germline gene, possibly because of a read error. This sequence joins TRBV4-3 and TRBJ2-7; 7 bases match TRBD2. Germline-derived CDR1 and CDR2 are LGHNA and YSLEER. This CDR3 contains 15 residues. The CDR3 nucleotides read TGCGCCAGGAGCCCCGGACTAGGAGGGTACTACGAGCAGTATTTC. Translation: CARSPGLGGYYEQYF.

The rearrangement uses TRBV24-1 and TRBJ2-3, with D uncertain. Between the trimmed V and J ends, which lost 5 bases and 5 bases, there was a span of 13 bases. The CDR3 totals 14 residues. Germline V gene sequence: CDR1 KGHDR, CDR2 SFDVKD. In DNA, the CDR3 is TGTGCCACCAGTGCCATCGATAGGCAAGATACGCAGTATTTT. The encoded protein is CATSAIDRQDTQYF.

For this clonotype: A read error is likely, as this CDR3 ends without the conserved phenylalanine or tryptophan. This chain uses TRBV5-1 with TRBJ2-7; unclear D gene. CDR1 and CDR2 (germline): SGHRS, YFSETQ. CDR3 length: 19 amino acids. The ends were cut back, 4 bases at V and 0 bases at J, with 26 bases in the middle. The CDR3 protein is CASSQWLGEDLTNSYEQYL. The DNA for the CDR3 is TGCGCCAGCAGCCAGTGGTTGGGCGAAGATCTTACCAACTCCTACGAGCAGTACTTG.

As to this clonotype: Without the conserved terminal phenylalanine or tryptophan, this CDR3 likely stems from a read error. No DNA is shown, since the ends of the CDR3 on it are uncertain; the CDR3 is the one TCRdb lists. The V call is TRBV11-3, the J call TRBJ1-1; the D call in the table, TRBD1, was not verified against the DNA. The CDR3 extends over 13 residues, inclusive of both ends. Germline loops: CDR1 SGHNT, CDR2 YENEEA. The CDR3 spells CASSYDRGGSTFV.

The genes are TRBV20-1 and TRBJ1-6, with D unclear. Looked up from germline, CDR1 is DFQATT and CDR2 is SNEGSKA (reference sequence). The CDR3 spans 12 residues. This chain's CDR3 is CTVTRYNSPLHF. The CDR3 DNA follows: TGCACTGTTACCCGCTATAATTCACCCCTCCACTTT.

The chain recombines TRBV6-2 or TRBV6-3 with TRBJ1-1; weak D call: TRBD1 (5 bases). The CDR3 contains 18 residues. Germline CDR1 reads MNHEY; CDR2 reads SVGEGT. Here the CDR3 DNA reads TGTCCGCAGCAGTTGGGGGTCGCTGTTTGGGAGGGTTACACTGAAGCTTTCTTT. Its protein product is CPQQLGVAVWEGYTEAFF.

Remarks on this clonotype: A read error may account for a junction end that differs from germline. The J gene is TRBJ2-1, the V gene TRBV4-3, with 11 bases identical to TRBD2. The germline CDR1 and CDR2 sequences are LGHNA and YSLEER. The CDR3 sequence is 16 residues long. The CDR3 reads CATSQTPSGRLYEQFF. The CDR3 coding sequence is TGCGCCACCAGCCAAACGCCTAGCGGGAGGCTCTATGAGCAGTTCTTC.

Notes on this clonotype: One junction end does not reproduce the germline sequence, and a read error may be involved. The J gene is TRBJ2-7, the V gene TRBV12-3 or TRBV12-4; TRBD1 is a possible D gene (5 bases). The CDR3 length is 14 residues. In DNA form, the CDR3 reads TGTACCAGCAGTCCTGGGGCGGACAACTACGAGCAGTACTTC. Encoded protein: CTSSPGADNYEQYF.

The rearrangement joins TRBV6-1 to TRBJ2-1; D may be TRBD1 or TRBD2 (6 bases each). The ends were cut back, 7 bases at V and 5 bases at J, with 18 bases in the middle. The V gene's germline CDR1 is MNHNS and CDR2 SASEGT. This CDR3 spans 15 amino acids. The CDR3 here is CASNEGGWSNNEQFF. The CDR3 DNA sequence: TGTGCCAGCAATGAGGGGGGCTGGAGTAACAATGAGCAGTTCTTC.

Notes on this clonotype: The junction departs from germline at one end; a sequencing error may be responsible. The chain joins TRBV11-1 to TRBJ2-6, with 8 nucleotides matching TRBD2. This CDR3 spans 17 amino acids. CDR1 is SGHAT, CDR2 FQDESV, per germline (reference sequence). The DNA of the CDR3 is TGTGCCAGCAGCCCTCTACTAGCGGACTCTGGGACCAACGCCCTGACTTTC. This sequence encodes CASSPLLADSGTNALTF.

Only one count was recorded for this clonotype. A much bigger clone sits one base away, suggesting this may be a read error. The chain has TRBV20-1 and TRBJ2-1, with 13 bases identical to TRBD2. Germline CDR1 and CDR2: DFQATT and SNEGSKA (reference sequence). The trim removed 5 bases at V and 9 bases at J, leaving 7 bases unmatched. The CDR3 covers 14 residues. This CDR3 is CSAFELAGGSEQFF. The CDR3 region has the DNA TGCAGTGCTTTCGAACTAGCGGGAGGGAGTGAGCAGTTCTTC.

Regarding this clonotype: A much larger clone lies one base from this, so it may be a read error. The CDR3 nucleotides are TGTGCCAGCAGCTTAGCGGGGAGAGGAACGGAGGAAAAACTGTTTTTT. Its protein product is CASSLAGRGTEEKLFF. The chain employs TRBV7-9 and TRBJ1-4; D gene uncertain. Germline CDR1 reads SEHNR; CDR2 reads FQNEAQ (reference sequence). V gave up 0 bases and J gave up 8 bases, with 16 bases separating them. The CDR3 has 16 residues.